The clone carrying this T cell receptor beta chain was observed a few times. Recovered participants had two consecutive negative NP/OP PCR tests, healthcare professional clearance, or symptom resolution. Libraries were prepared by immunoSEQ multiplex PCR; TCRdb keeps only in-frame clonotypes and omits some of them. The sample holds roughly 150,000 clones; just under 85% are singletons and the top ten take less than 7%. The sample belongs to a study of blood T cell repertoires in COVID-19. The sample comprised PBMCs or T cells enriched from blood (not recorded which). This sequence originates from a woman in her 40s who had recovered from COVID-19.

CDR3 sequence (DNA): TGTGCCAGCAGCTTAGGCCCCCGGGACAGGAACACTGAAGCTTTCTTT. Residues: CASSLGPRDRNTEAFF. The chain employs TRBV7-3 and TRBJ1-1; 7 bases map to TRBD1. Trimming cost V 2 bases and J 1 base; bases outside gene matches: 7. Germline CDR1 reads SGHTA; CDR2 reads FQGTGA. The CDR3 has 16 residues.